The entry that follows covers one T cell receptor beta chain sequence. No antigen is known for it. With 3 bases removed from V and 7 bases from J, the gap between germline ends came to 17 bases. Per germline, CDR1 SGHNT and CDR2 YYREEE (reference sequence). This CDR3 contains 16 residues. TCRdb re-analysed the reads in MiXCR, keeping a single row per CDR3 protein. The data show about 700,000 distinct CDR3 sequences, with 33% seen just once and 15% to 20% held by the top ten. The data were taken from a study of T cell repertoires in cytomegalovirus infection. Study observations and caveats: HLA-C-restricted CMV clonotypes gave the most frequent clonotype in two of eight donors.

This specimen consisted of cultured PBMCs, obtained from culture after CMV antigen stimulation. This clonotype was sampled from a human donor in good health (CMV status not recorded). Some clones in this sample may be carry-over from other donors' samples. The chain is built from TRBV5-4 and TRBJ1-6, with a tentative D call TRBD1 (6 bases). The DNA of the CDR3 is TGTGCCAGCAGCTCAGCCACGGTGGGGGCCAATTCACCCCTCCACTTT. The encoded protein is CASSSATVGANSPLHF.